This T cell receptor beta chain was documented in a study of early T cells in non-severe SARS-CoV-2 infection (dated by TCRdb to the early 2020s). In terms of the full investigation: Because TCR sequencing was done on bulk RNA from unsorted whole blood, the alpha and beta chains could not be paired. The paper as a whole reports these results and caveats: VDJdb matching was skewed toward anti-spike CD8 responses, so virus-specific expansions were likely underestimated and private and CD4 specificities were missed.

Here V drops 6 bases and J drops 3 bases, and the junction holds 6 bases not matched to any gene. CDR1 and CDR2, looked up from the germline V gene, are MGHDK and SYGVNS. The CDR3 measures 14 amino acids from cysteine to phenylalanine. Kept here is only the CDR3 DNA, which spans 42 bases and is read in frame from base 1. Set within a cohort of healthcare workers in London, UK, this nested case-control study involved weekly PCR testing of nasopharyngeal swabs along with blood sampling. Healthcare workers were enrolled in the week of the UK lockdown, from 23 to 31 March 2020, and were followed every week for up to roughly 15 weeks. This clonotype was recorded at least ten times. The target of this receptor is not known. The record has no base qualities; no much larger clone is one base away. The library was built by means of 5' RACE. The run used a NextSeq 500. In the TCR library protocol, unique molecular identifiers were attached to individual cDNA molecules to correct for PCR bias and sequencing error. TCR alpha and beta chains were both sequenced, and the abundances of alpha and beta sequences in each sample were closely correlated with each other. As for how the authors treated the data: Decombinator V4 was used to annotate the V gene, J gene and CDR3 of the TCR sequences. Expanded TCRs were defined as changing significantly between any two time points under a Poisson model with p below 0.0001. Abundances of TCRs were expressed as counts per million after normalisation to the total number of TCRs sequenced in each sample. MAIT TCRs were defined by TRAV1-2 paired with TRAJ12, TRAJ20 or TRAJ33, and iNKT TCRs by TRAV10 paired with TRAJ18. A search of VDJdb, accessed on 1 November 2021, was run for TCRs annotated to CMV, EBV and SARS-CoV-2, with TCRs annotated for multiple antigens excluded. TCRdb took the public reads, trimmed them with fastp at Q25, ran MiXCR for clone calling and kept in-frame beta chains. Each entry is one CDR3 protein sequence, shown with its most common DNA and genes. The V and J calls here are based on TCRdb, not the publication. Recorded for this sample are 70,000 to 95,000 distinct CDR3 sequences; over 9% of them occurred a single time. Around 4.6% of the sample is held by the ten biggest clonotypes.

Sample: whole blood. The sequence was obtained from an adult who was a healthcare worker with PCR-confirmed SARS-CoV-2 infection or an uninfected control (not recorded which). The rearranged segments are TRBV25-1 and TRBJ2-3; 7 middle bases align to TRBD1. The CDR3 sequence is CASSRQGKTDTQYF. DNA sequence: TGTGCCAGCAGCCGACAGGGAAAAACAGATACGCAGTATTTT.